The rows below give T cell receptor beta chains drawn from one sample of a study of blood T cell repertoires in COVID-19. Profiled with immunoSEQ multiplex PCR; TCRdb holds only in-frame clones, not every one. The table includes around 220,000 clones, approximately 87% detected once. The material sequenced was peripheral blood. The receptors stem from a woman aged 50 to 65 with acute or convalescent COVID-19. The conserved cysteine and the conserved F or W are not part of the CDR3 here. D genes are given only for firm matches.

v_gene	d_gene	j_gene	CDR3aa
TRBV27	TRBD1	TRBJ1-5	ASSLRLSGQGVLAQH
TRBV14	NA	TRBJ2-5	ASSQDGPDYAEETQY
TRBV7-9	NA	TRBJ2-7	ASGYSYEQY
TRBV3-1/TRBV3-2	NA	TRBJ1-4	ASSPTDSPNEKLF
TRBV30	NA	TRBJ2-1	AWSVLQGVQF
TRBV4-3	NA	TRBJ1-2	ASSQDLRTVTYGYT
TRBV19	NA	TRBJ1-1	ASSIGEALGAF
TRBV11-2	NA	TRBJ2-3	ASSLADITDTQY
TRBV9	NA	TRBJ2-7	ASSVAGVLDEQY
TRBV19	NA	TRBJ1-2	ASSMAANYGYT
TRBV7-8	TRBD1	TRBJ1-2	ASSYRQGPQDNYGYT
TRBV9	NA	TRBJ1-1	ASSSTEYEAF
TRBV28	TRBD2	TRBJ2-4	ASSFGGTDLAKNIQY
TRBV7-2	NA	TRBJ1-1	ASSLVGRDTEAF
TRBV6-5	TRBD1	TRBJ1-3	ASSLDRAGNTIY
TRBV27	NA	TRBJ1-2	ASSLNSSPSYGYT
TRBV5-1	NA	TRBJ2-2	ASSLVPGVRSGELF
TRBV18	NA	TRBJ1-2	ASSPRRENYGYT
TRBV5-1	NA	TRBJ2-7	ASSSNQGVEQY
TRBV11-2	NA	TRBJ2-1	ASSLAGWLDLF
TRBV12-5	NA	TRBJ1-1	ASGLDRNTEAF
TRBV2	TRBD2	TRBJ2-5	ASRREGRVETQY
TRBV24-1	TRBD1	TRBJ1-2	ATSGLDRDNYGYT
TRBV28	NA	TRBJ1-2	ASSSPNQIQNYGYT
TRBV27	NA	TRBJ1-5	ASSQDRDVRPQH
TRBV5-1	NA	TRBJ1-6	ASSIRGSYNSPLH
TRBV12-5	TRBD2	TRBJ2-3	ASGLGLAGVADTQY
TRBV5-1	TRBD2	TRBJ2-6	ARGGGLGSVTNSGANVLT
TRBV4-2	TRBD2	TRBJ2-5	ASSQGTSGGQETQY
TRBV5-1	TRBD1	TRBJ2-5	ASSPQGSSETQY
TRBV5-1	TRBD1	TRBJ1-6	ASSLEGQGNSPLH